A single sample is the source of the 4 T cell receptor beta chains below, sequenced in a study of T cell changes during pregnancy in multiple sclerosis. Assay used: immunoSEQ multiplex PCR; TCRdb lists only in-frame clones, some missing. Here the sample spans more than 85,000 clones, about 94% being singletons. Sequenced material: peripheral blood, taken before pregnancy. Receptors were obtained from a female donor with multiple sclerosis, enrolled in a pregnancy study.

This clone came up once. This chain uses TRBV23-1 with TRBJ1-1; D is possibly TRBD1 (6 bases). TRBV23-1 carries the ORF label, with uncertain function. This CDR3 has 16 residues. V lost 0 bases to trimming and J lost 4 bases, with 15 bases between them. The CDR3 loop reads CASSQSGQGRVTEAFF. The CDR3 DNA reads as TGCGCCAGCAGTCAATCGGGGCAGGGGAGAGTCACTGAAGCTTTCTTT.

This clone was recorded only once. V usage is TRBV7-9 and J usage is TRBJ2-7; 7 positions agree with TRBD1. With V trimmed by 5 bases and J by 5 bases, 6 bases remained unmatched. The CDR3 runs 13 residues. Germline assignment: CDR1 SEHNR and CDR2 FQNEAQ (reference sequence). CDR3 bases: TGTGCCAGCAGCCTCACAGGGGTTAACGAGCAGTACTTC. It translates to CASSLTGVNEQYF.

The J gene is TRBJ2-7, the V gene TRBV6-1, with D possibly matching TRBD1 (6 bases). V was clipped by 7 bases and J by 2 bases, with 15 bases between them. The V gene's germline CDR1 is MNHNS and CDR2 SASEGT. CDR3 length: 14 amino acids. CDR3 in amino acids: CASIPRGNTYEQYF. The CDR3, as DNA: TGTGCCAGCATTCCAAGGGGGAACACCTACGAGCAGTACTTC.

The rearrangement joins TRBV5-4 to TRBJ2-1, with a possible D match to TRBD2 (5 bases). The CDR3 has 17 amino acids. V was shortened by 4 bases and J by 5 bases, with 22 bases between the two germline ends. The V gene's germline CDR1 is SGHNT and CDR2 YYREEE (reference sequence). The CDR3 bases are TGTGCCAGCAGCGGCACGGTGGGCGGAGGCCGGAACAATGAGCAGTTCTTC. This translates into CASSGTVGGGRNNEQFF.